This entry concerns a single T cell receptor beta chain. The entry originates in a study of blood T cell repertoires in COVID-19. The table came from immunoSEQ multiplex PCR; TCRdb's copy has only in-frame clones and leaves some out. The sample records a few hundred thousand clones, about 88% being singletons. This CDR3 is built from 15 residues. V lost 4 bases, J lost 0 bases, and 4 bases stayed unmatched. The germline V gene encodes CDR1 SGHTA and CDR2 FQGNSA. V is TRBV7-2 and J is TRBJ2-3, with 7 bases lining up with TRBD2. The source is a man aged 65 to 85 with acute or convalescent COVID-19. The specimen sequenced was peripheral blood. The CDR3 is CASSSPSGSTDTQYF. DNA of the CDR3: TGTGCCAGCAGCTCTCCTAGCGGAAGCACAGATACGCAGTATTTT.